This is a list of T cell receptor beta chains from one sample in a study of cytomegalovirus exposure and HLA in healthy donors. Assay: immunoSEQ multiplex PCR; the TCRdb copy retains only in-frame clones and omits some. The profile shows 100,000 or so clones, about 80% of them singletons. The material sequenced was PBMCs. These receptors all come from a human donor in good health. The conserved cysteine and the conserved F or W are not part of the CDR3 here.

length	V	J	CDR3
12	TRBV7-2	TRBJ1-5	ASSQRTGDQPQH
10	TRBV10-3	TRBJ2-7	ATRGGSYEQY
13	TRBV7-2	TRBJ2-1	ASSLKRTGAGEQF
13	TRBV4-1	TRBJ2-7	ASSQDGGRAYEQY
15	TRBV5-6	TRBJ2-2	ASSVTFGQGNTGELF
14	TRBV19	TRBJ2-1	ASSIVRDRGGNEQF
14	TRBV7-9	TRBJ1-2	ASSLERFAGADGYT
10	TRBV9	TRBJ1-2	ASSHEAGGYT
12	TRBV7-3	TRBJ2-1	ASSLDRAYNEQF
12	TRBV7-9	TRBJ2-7	ASSLSASGYEQY
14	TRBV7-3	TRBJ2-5	ASSLGGLAGPETQY
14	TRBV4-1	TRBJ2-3	ASSPGSGLAWDTQY
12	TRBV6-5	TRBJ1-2	ASSYSRGPYGYT
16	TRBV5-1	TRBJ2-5	ASSLGLAGGERVKTQY
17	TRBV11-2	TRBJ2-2	ASSQVPGQGRVNTGELF
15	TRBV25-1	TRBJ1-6	ASSESGEGRPNSPLH
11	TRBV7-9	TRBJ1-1	ASSLRTATEAF
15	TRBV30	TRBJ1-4	AWSIAGGGTTNEKLF
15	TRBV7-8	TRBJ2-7	ASSLEGSGLAGVEQY
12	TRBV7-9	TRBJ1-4	ASSPGQINEKLF
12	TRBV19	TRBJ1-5	ASSGTGGNQPQH
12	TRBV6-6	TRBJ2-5	ASGMRGHQETQY
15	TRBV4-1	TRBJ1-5	ASSQDPQGAQDQPQH
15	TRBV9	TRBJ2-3	ASSPRTSGSATDTQY
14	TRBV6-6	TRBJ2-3	ASSRGTISGRDTQY
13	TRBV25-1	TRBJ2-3	ASSTGRASTDTQY
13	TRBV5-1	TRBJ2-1	ASSGRGGGYNEQF
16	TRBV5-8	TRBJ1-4	ASSLAGTAGGTNEKLF
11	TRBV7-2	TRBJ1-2	ASSPGTVRGYT
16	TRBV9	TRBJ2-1	ASSAGVLAGYSYNEQF
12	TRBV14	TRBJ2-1	ASSQRLAGNEQF
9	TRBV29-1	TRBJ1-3	SVDAGNTIY
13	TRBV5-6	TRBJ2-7	ASSSGLAVLYEQY
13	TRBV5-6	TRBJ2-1	ASSFSRSSYNEQF
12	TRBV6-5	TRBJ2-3	ASQAGGPSDTQY
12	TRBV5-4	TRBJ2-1	ATQGQGAYNEQF